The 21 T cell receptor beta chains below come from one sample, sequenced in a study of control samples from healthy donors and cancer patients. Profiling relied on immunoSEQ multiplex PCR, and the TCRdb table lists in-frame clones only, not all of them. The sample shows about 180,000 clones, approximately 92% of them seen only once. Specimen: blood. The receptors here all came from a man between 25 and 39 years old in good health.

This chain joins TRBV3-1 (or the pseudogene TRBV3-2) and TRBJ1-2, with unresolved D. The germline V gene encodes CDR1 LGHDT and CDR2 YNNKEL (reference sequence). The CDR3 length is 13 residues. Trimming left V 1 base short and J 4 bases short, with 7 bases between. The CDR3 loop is CASSQVRPYGYTF. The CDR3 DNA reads TGTGCCAGCAGCCAAGTACGGCCCTATGGCTACACCTTC.

The CDR3 loop reads CASSAGLAGGEGEQFF. The CDR3 region has the DNA TGTGCCAGCAGCGCGGGACTAGCGGGAGGGGAGGGTGAGCAGTTCTTC. The chain recombines TRBV11-2 with TRBJ2-1; 16 bases fit TRBD2. After removal of 5 bases from V and 9 bases from J, the junction contained 7 bases not matched to a gene. Germline lookup yields CDR1 SGHAT and CDR2 FQNNGV. This CDR3 region has 16 residues.

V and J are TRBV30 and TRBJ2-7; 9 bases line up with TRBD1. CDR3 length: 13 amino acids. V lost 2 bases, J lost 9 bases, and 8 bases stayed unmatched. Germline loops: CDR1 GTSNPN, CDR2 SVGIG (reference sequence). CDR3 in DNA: TGTGCCTGGAGTTTGGACAGGGGAGTTGGGCAGTACTTC. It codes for CAWSLDRGVGQYF.

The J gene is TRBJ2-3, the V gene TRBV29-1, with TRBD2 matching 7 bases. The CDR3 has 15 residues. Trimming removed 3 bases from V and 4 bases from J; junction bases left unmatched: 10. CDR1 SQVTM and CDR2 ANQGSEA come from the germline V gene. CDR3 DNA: TGCAGCGTTGATAAGGGAGCGGGGAGGGCAGATACGCAGTATTTT. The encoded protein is CSVDKGAGRADTQYF.

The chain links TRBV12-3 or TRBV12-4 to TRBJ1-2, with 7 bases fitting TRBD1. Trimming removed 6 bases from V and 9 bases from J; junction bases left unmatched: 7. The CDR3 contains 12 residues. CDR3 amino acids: CASRELQGSYTF. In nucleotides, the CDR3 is TGTGCCAGCAGGGAACTACAGGGGAGCTACACCTTC.

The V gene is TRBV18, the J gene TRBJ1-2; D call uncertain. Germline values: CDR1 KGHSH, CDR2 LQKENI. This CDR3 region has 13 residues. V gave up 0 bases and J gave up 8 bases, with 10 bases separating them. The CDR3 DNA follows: TGTGCCAGCTCACCACCGGAGGGTTACGGCTACACCTTC. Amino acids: CASSPPEGYGYTF.

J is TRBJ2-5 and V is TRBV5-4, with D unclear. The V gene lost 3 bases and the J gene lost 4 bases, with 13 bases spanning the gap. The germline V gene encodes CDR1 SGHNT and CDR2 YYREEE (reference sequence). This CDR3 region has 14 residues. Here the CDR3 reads CASSSDWRRETQYF. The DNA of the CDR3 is TGTGCCAGCAGCTCCGACTGGCGGAGAGAGACCCAGTACTTC.

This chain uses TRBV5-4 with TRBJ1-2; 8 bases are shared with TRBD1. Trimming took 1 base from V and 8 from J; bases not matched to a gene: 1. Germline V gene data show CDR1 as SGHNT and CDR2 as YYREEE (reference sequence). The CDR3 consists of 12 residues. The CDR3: CASSLTGGGYTF. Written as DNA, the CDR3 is TGTGCCAGCAGCTTGACAGGGGGAGGCTACACCTTC.

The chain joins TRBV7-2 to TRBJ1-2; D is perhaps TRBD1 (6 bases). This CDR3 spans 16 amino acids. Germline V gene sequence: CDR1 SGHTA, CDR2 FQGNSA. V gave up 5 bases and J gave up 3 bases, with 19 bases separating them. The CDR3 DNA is TGTGCCAGCAGCCGGGGGCGGGACAAGGGTTACTATGGCTACACCTTC. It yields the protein CASSRGRDKGYYGYTF. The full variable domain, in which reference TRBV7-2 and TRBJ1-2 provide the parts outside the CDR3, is GAGVSQSPSNKVTEKGKDVELRCDPISGHTALYWYRQSLGQGLEFLIYFQGNSAPDKSGLPSDRFSAERTGGSVSTLTIQRTQQEDSAVYLCASSRGRDKGYYGYTFGSGTRLTVV.

The CDR3, as DNA: TGTGCCAGCAGTCGGAAAGGGGGGCAGGGGGCGTTTCAGCCCCAGCATTTT. Residues: CASSRKGGQGAFQPQHF. The V and J genes are TRBV9 and TRBJ1-5; the match to TRBD1 covers 8 bases. V lost 5 bases and J lost 6; bases outside the gene matches: 16. Germline V lookup: CDR1 SGDLS, CDR2 YYNGEE. CDR3 length: 17 residues.

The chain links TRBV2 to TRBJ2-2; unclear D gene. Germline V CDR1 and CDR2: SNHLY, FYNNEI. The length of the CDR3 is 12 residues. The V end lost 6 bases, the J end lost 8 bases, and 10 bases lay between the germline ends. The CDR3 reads CASRAIEGELFF. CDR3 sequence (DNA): TGTGCCAGCAGGGCGATTGAAGGGGAGCTGTTTTTT.

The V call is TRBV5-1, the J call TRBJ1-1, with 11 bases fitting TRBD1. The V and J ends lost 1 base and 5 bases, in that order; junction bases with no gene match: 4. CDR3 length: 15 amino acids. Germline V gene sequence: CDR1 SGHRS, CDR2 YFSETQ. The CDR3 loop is CASSLRTGGGTEAFF. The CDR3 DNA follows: TGCGCCAGCAGCTTGCGGACAGGGGGCGGAACTGAAGCTTTCTTT.

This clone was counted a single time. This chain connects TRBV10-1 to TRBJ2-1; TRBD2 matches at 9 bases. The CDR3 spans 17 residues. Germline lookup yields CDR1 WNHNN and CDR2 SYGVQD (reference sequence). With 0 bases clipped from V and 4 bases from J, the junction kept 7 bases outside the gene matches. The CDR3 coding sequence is TGCGCCAGCAGTGAGTCTACTAGCGGGTCGGGGTACAATGAGCAGTTCTTC. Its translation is CASSESTSGSGYNEQFF.

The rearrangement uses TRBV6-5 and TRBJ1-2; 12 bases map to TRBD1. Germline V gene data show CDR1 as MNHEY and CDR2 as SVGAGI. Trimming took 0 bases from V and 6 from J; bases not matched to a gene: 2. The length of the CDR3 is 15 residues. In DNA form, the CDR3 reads TGTGCCAGCAGTTACTCTGGGACAGGGGGCAATGGCTACACCTTC. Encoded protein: CASSYSGTGGNGYTF.

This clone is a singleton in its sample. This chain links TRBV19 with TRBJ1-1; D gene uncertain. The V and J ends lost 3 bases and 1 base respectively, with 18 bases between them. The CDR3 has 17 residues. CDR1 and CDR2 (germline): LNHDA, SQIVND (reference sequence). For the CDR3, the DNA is TGTGCCAGTAGTATCCCGGGATTCCGTACTTCGAACACTGAAGCTTTCTTT. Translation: CASSIPGFRTSNTEAFF.

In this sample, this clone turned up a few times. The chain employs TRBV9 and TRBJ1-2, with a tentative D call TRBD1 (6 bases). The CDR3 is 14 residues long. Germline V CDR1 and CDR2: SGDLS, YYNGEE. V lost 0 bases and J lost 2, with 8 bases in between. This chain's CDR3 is CASSVGQGNYGYTF. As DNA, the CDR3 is TGTGCCAGCAGCGTAGGGCAGGGGAACTATGGCTACACCTTC.

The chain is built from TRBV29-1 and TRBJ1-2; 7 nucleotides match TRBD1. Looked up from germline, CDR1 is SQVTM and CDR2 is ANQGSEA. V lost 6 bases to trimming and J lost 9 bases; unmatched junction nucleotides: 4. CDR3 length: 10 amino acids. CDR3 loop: CSVGDRSYTF. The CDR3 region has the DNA TGCAGCGTAGGGGACAGAAGCTACACCTTC. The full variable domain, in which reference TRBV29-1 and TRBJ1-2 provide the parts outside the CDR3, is SAVISQKPSRDICQRGTSLTIQCQVDSQVTMMFWYRQQPGQSLTLIATANQGSEATYESGFVIDKFPISRPNLTFSTLTVSNMSPEDSSIYLCSVGDRSYTFGSGTRLTVV.

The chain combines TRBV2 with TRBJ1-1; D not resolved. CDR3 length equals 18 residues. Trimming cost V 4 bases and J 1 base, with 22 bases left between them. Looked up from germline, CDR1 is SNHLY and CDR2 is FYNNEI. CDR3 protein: CASSGDWQKIFRNTEAFF. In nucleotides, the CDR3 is TGTGCCAGCAGTGGCGATTGGCAGAAGATCTTTAGGAACACTGAAGCTTTCTTT. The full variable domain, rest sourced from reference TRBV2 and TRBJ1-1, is EPEVTQTPSHQVTQMGQEVILRCVPISNHLYFYWYRQILGQKVEFLVSFYNNEISEKSEIFDDQFSVERPDGSNFTLKIRSTKLEDSAMYFCASSGDWQKIFRNTEAFFGQGTRLTVV.

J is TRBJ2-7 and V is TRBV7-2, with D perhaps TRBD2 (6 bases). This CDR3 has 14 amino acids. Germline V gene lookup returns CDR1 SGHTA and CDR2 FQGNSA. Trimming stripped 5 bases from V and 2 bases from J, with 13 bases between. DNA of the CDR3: TGTGCCAGCAGCCTAAGGACTACCGCCTACGAGCAGTACTTC. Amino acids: CASSLRTTAYEQYF. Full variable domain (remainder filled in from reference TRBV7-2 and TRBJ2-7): GAGVSQSPSNKVTEKGKDVELRCDPISGHTALYWYRQSLGQGLEFLIYFQGNSAPDKSGLPSDRFSAERTGGSVSTLTIQRTQQEDSAVYLCASSLRTTAYEQYFGPGTRLTVT.

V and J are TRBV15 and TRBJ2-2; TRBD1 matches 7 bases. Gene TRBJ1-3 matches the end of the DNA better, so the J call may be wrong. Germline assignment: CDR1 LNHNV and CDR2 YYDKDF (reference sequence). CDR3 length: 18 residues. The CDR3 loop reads CATSRYAGTVERGNTIYF. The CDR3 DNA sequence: TGTGCCACCAGCAGATACGCCGGGACAGTGGAACGGGGAAACACCATATATTTT.

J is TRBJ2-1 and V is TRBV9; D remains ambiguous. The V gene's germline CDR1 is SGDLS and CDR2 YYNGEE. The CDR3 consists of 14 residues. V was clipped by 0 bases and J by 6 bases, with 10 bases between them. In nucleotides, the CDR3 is TGTGCCAGCAGCGTAGGGACCGACGCCAATGAGCAGTTCTTC. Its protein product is CASSVGTDANEQFF.